A selection of T cell receptor beta chains follows, all from one sample in a study of monozygotic twins with inflammatory bowel disease. TCRdb re-called the 5' RACE reads; every CDR3 protein appears as one record, without DNA. Recorded here are 350,000 to 550,000 distinct CDR3 sequences; the top ten clones represent 2.4%. The sequencing sample was made of blood. Receptor source: a human donor with ulcerative colitis or Crohn's disease, or a healthy co-twin of an affected twin (not recorded which). The CDR3 runs from the conserved cysteine through the conserved F or W. Fields, in order: J gene, V gene, CDR3 protein.

>TRBJ2-2|TRBV7-9
CASSLAPVPGELFF
>TRBJ2-5|TRBV10-3
CAISESTEEETQYF
>TRBJ2-3|TRBV20-1
CSAAGPGSTDTQYF
>TRBJ2-7|TRBV29-1
CSVGQGEWEQYF
>TRBJ2-7|TRBV7-9
CASSLTRFDEQYF
>TRBJ2-1|TRBV5-1
CASSLSPAGEYNEQFF
>TRBJ1-6|TRBV28
CASSPDPRNSPLHF
>TRBJ2-1|TRBV12-5
CASGETGSYNEQFF
>TRBJ1-2|TRBV27
CASSFTPTGDYGYTF
>TRBJ2-7|TRBV5-1
CASSFSGLAGGHIDEQYF
>TRBJ1-1|TRBV12-5
CASGQDTKAFF
>TRBJ1-5|TRBV6-5
CASSYVRQGNQPQHF
>TRBJ1-1|TRBV20-1
CSARVLDQGIGTNTEAFF
>TRBJ2-7|TRBV20-1
CSATIAGAEQYF
>TRBJ2-5|TRBV9
CASSKGQTQYF
>TRBJ2-1|TRBV7-2
CASSLTGQAYNEQFF
>TRBJ1-1|TRBV6-5
CASSYEGRVMNTEAFF
>TRBJ2-3|TRBV20-1
CSAGWRSTDTQYF
>TRBJ2-3|TRBV19
CASSIEASTDTQYF
>TRBJ1-1|TRBV19
CASTPRLPGGVNTEAFF
>TRBJ2-2|TRBV7-2
CASSKPSTGELFF
>TRBJ1-3|TRBV29-1
CSVEEAGSGNTIYF
>TRBJ2-5|TRBV9
CASSVTPNVEETQYF
>TRBJ2-1|TRBV12-3/TRBV12-4
CASRASGGTYNEQFF
>TRBJ2-1|TRBV19
CASSTSGSGYNEQFF
>TRBJ1-2|TRBV4-2
CASSPQPGSYGYTF
>TRBJ2-4|TRBV12-3/TRBV12-4
CASSLGGPLAKNIQYF
>TRBJ2-3|TRBV2
CASRPLSGGAPDTQYF
>TRBJ2-5|TRBV13
CASSLGRLAAYQETQYF
>TRBJ1-2|TRBV19
CASRWPGQGEYGYTF
>TRBJ2-3|TRBV5-5
CASSRSSGGLTDTQYF
>TRBJ2-1|TRBV20-1
CSARDSGGWYNEQFF
>TRBJ2-1|TRBV18
CASSPPQGRNEQFF
>TRBJ2-5|TRBV5-1
CASGLSPQETQYF
>TRBJ2-2|TRBV12-3/TRBV12-4
CASRPSGRLVGELFF
>TRBJ2-3|TRBV4-2
CASSQAKRLGTDTQYF
>TRBJ2-2|TRBV28
CASSPGHMNTGELFF
>TRBJ2-3|TRBV7-2
CASSRDHTDTQYF
>TRBJ2-5|TRBV12-3/TRBV12-4
CASSLSLAGGMGETQYF
>TRBJ1-2|TRBV19
CASSPDRDGYGYTF
>TRBJ2-6|TRBV19
CASSMGAGANVLTF
>TRBJ2-7|TRBV27
CASSDRAYEQYF
>TRBJ2-2|TRBV20-1
CSARDWRLAESTGELFF
>TRBJ2-1|TRBV10-3
CAISQQGDEQFF
>TRBJ1-1|TRBV5-1
CASSLQGAETEAFF
>TRBJ2-7|TRBV13
CASSLRTRSSYEQYF
>TRBJ2-3|TRBV19
CASSIQFGRLNGDTQYF
>TRBJ2-5|TRBV30
CAWSVGGVQETQYF
>TRBJ2-1|TRBV24-1
CASSSGRAPGAYNEQFF
>TRBJ2-3|TRBV5-5
CASRPIAGMPDTQYF
>TRBJ2-7|TRBV25-1
CASSEGFAYEQYF
>TRBJ1-1|TRBV2
CASRYGGTEAFF
>TRBJ1-5|TRBV20-1
CSAYGQGVDQPQHF
>TRBJ2-5|TRBV18
CASSPPTRQETQYF
>TRBJ1-5|TRBV27
CASGLGQGMIQPQHF
>TRBJ2-5|TRBV29-1
CSVDRGLQETQYF
>TRBJ2-2|TRBV25-1
CASSRDIGLSTGELFF
>TRBJ2-7|TRBV5-1
CASSLRSDYEQYF
>TRBJ1-2|TRBV6-6
CASSLGGAYGYTF
>TRBJ2-3|TRBV6-2/TRBV6-3
CASRTSGKENTQYF